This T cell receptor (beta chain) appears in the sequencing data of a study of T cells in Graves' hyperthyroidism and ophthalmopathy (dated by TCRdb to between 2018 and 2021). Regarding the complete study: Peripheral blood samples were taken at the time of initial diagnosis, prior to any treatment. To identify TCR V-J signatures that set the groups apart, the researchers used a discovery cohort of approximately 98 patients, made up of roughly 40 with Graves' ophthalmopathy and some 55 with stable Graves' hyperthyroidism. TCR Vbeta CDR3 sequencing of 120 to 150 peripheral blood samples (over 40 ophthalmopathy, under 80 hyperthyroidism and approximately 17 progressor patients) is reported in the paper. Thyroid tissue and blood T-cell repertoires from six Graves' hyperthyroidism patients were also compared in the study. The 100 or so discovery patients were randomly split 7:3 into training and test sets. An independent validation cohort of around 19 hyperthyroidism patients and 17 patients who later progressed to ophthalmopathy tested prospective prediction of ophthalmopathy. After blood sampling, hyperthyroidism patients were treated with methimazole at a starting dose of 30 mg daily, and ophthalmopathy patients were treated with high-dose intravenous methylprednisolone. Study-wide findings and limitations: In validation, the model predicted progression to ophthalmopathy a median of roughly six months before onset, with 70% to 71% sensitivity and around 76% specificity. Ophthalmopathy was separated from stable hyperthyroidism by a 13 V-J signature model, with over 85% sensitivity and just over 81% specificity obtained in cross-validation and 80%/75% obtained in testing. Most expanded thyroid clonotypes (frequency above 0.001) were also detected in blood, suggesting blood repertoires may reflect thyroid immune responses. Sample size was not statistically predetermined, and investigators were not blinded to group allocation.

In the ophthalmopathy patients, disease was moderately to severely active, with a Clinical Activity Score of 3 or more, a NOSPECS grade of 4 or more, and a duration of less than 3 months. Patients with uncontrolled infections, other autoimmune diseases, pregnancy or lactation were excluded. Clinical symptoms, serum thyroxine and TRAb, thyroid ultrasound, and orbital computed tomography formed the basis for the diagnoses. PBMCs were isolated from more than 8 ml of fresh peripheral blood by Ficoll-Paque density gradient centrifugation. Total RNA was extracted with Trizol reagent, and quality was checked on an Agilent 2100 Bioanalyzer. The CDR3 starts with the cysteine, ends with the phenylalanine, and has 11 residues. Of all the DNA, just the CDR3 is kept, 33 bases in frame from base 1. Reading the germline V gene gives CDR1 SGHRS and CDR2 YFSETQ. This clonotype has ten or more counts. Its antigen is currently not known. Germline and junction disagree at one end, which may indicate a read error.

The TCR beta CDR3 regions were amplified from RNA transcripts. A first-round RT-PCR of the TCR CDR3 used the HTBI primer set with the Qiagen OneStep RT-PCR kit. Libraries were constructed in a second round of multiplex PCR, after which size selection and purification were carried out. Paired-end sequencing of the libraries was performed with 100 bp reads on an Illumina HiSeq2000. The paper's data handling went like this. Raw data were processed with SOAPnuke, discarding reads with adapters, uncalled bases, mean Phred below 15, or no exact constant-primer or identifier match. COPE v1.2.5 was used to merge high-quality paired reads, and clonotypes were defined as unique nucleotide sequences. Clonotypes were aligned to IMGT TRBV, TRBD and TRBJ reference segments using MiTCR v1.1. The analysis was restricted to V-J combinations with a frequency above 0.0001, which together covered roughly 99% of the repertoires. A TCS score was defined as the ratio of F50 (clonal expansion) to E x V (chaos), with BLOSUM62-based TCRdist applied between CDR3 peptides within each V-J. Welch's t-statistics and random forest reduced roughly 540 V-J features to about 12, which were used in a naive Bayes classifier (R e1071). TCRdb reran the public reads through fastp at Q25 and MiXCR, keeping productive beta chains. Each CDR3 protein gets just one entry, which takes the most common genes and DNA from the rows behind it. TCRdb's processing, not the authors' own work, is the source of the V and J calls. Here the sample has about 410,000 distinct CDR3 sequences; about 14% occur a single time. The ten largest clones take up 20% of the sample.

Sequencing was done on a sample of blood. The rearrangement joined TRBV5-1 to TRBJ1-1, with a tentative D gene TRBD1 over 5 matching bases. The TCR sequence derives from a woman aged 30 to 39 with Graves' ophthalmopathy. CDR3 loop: CASSPDREAFF. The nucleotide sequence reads TGTGCCAGCAGCCCCGACAGAGAAGCTTTCTTT.